This T cell receptor (beta chain) was captured by sequencing in a study of cytomegalovirus exposure and HLA in healthy donors. This CDR3 spans 15 amino acids. Germline V gives CDR1 MDHEN, CDR2 SYDVKM. V lost 6 bases, J lost 2 bases, and 7 bases stayed unmatched. Amplification used 60 Vbeta primers and 13 Jbeta primers. The assay was immunoSEQ multiplex PCR, and TCRdb's table has in-frame clones only and misses some. The sample lists around 99,000 clones; 65% to 85% were seen once. Samples came from healthy bone marrow donors. This clone was counted only a few times. Source material: PBMCs. This chain links TRBV28 with TRBJ2-3; 8 nucleotides align to TRBD2. This receptor was identified in a middle-aged man in good health and CMV-seronegative. CDR3 region: CASSPWREATDTQYF. CDR3 nucleotide sequence: TGTGCCAGCAGCCCTTGGCGGGAGGCCACAGATACGCAGTATTTT.